This T cell receptor (beta chain) comes out of a study of T cell changes during pregnancy in multiple sclerosis. This clone was counted a single time. The length of the CDR3 is 17 residues. The germline V gene encodes CDR1 SGHVS and CDR2 FNYEAQ. V lost 0 bases and J lost 9, with 21 bases in between. Generated by immunoSEQ multiplex PCR, the TCRdb table keeps only in-frame clones and is missing some. The data contain about 55,000 clones, 93% of them singletons. The sample in question was CD8+ T cells from peripheral blood mononuclear cells, obtained in the second trimester of pregnancy. The receptor was isolated from a female donor with multiple sclerosis, enrolled in a pregnancy study. The chain uses TRBV7-6 and TRBJ2-1; tentatively, D is TRBD2 (6 bases). Written as DNA, the CDR3 is TGTGCCAGCAGCTTAGCAGTCGGCCCAGCGGGCCACGGTGAGCAGTTCTTC. This codes for CASSLAVGPAGHGEQFF.